This T cell receptor beta chain emerged from a study of T cells after somatic rescue of genetic block. Assay: immunoSEQ multiplex PCR; the TCRdb copy retains only in-frame clones and omits some. The sample has about 67,000 clones; about 90% are singletons. Germline V lookup: CDR1 SGHNT, CDR2 YYREEE (reference sequence). The CDR3 is made up of 16 amino acids. Trimming removed 2 bases from V and 2 bases from J, with 13 bases in between. This TCR derives from a man aged 40-49 years. What was sequenced was peripheral blood mononuclear cells (PBMCs). The chain couples TRBV5-4 to TRBJ2-2; TRBD2 might be the D (6 bases). In DNA, the CDR3 is TGTGCCAGCAGCTTACGAACAGCGGGTAACACCGGGGAGCTGTTTTTT. Translation: CASSLRTAGNTGELFF.